The sample holds one count of the clone carrying this T cell receptor (beta chain). This entry comes from a study of blood T cell repertoires in COVID-19. About the research overall: The samples span acute and convalescent COVID-19 from the United States, Italy and Spain. PBMCs, B-cell-depleted T cells, or T cells were the source of the cDNA or gDNA that made up the material.

This CDR3 has 13 amino acids. The V and J ends lost 3 bases and 3 bases respectively, with 9 bases between them. Germline lookup yields CDR1 LGHDT and CDR2 YNNKEL (reference sequence). Profiled with immunoSEQ multiplex PCR; TCRdb holds only in-frame clones, not every one. The sample shows 250,000 or so clones, roughly 89% of them seen only once. The sequence came from a woman aged 40 to 50 who had recovered from COVID-19. The rearrangement uses TRBV3-1 (or the pseudogene TRBV3-2) and TRBJ2-7; D remains unclear. The material sequenced was peripheral blood. CDR3 bases: TGTGCCAGCAGCCAGGTACACCTCTACGAGCAGTACTTC. Amino acids: CASSQVHLYEQYF.